These 24 T cell receptor beta chains came from one sample sequenced in a study of cytomegalovirus exposure and HLA in healthy donors. In the PCR, 60 Vbeta and 13 Jbeta primers were used. Only in-frame clones appear in the TCRdb table, and some are missing; sequencing was by immunoSEQ multiplex PCR. This sample has 160,000 or so clones, with 79% found just once. Sequenced: PBMCs. All receptors come from a woman between 35 and 50 years old in good health and CMV-seronegative.

This clone was seen a few times. The chain couples TRBV4-1 to TRBJ1-4; D is undetermined. V lost 6 bases and J lost 4, with 12 bases in between. The CDR3 totals 14 residues. Germline V gene data show CDR1 as MGHRA and CDR2 as YSYEKL. CDR3 bases: TGCGCCAGCAGGCGGGCCGGATTTAATGAAAAACTGTTTTTT. Amino acids: CASRRAGFNEKLFF.

The chain employs TRBV7-3 and TRBJ2-4; 8 bases fit TRBD1. The CDR3 is 17 amino acids. Losses at the gene ends were 3 bases for V and 5 bases for J; bases not matched to a gene: 12. CDR1 and CDR2 (germline): SGHTA, FQGTGA. CDR3 DNA sequence: TGTGCCAGCAGCTTCCCCCGTGGCAGGGGGCAGGAAAACATTCAGTACTTC. This encodes CASSFPRGRGQENIQYF.

The chain recombines TRBV10-3 with TRBJ1-1, with no clear D. CDR1 is ENHRY, CDR2 SYGVKD, per germline. V lost 6 bases and J lost 1, with 12 bases in between. There are 14 residues in the CDR3. The CDR3 DNA reads as TGTGCCATCAGGGTGAGCACTGGGAACACTGAAGCTTTCTTT. This sequence encodes CAIRVSTGNTEAFF.

This CDR3 is CASSLTGYEQYF. As DNA, the CDR3 is TGTGCCAGCAGCCTAACGGGCTACGAGCAGTACTTC. The chain links TRBV11-2 to TRBJ2-7; D remains ambiguous. This CDR3 spans 12 amino acids. The V end lost 5 bases, the J end lost 3 bases, and 8 bases lay between the germline ends. The V gene's germline CDR1 is SGHAT and CDR2 FQNNGV. The full variable domain, rest sourced from reference TRBV11-2 and TRBJ2-7, is EAGVAQSPRYKIIEKRQSVAFWCNPISGHATLYWYQQILGQGPKLLIQFQNNGVVDDSQLPKDRFSAERLKGVDSTLKIQPAKLEDSAVYLCASSLTGYEQYFGPGTRLTVT.

As concerns this clone: One end of the junction is discordant with germline, which a read error may explain. The same CDR3 arises from other DNA sequences in this sample as well. This chain joins TRBV9 and TRBJ1-4, with a tentative D call TRBD1 (5 bases). The CDR3 sequence is 15 residues long. Germline V gene data show CDR1 as SGDLS and CDR2 as YYNGEE. The CDR3 loop is CASSVGTGDNEKLFF. In nucleotides, the CDR3 is TGTGCCAGCAGCGTAGGTACAGGAGATAATGAAAAGCTGTTTTTT.

The gene calls are TRBV9 and TRBJ2-3, with TRBD2 matching 15 bases. Germline V gives CDR1 SGDLS, CDR2 YYNGEE. The length of the CDR3 is 19 residues. V was pared by 4 bases and J by 3 bases, with 12 bases of the junction left unmatched. CDR3 region: CASSPRTSGRVNRTDTQYF. The DNA for the CDR3 is TGTGCCAGCAGCCCCCGGACTAGCGGGAGGGTGAATAGGACAGATACGCAGTATTTT. The whole variable domain, remainder taken from reference TRBV9 and TRBJ2-3, is DSGVTQTPKHLITATGQRVTLRCSPRSGDLSVYWYQQSLDQGLQFLIQYYNGEERAKGNILERFSAQQFPDLHSELNLSSLELGDSALYFCASSPRTSGRVNRTDTQYFGPGTRLTVL.

This clone occurred a few times. The chain uses TRBV2 and TRBJ2-5, with 7 bases that match TRBD2. V lost 11 bases and J lost 4; bases outside the gene matches: 7. This CDR3 region has 12 residues. Looked up from germline, CDR1 is SNHLY and CDR2 is FYNNEI. CDR3: CAARDYPETQYF. For the CDR3, the DNA is TGTGCCGCCCGGGACTACCCAGAGACCCAGTACTTC. Combining the CDR3 with reference TRBV2 and TRBJ2-5 gives the whole variable domain EPEVTQTPSHQVTQMGQEVILRCVPISNHLYFYWYRQILGQKVEFLVSFYNNEISEKSEIFDDQFSVERPDGSNFTLKIRSTKLEDSAMYFCAARDYPETQYFGPGTRLLVL.

The CDR3 DNA follows: TGTGCCAGCAGCCAAGTCGTCGGGACAGACTATGGCTACACCTTC. This translates into CASSQVVGTDYGYTF. The rearrangement uses TRBV4-2 and TRBJ1-2; TRBD1 matches at 7 bases. Germline CDR1 and CDR2: LGHNA and YNFKEQ. The V segment lost 1 base and the J segment 3 bases; nucleotides outside the gene matches: 5. The CDR3 covers 15 residues.

The chain links TRBV30 to TRBJ2-6; D may be TRBD1 (5 bases). V was pared by 5 bases and J by 1 base, with 9 bases between. Germline V gene lookup returns CDR1 GTSNPN and CDR2 SVGIG (reference sequence). This CDR3 has 14 residues. This CDR3 is CAWGPGSGANVLTF. Here the CDR3 DNA reads TGTGCCTGGGGCCCAGGGTCTGGGGCCAACGTCCTGACTTTC.

In this sample, this clone turned up a few times. The V and J genes are TRBV5-1 and TRBJ1-2, with 7 nucleotides matching TRBD1. Germline V CDR1 and CDR2: SGHRS, YFSETQ. V lost 2 bases, J lost 2 bases, and 9 bases stayed unmatched. This CDR3 region has 16 residues. CDR3 amino acids: CASSLGGGAVNYGYTF. CDR3 sequence (DNA): TGCGCCAGCAGCTTAGGAGGGGGCGCAGTGAACTATGGCTACACCTTC.

The gene calls are TRBV30 and TRBJ2-5; 11 bases line up with TRBD2. CDR1 is GTSNPN and CDR2 is SVGIG in the germline V gene (reference sequence). The CDR3 spans 13 residues. DNA of the CDR3: TGTGTCCTGACTAGCGGGACCCAAGAGACCCAGTACTTC. Translation: CVLTSGTQETQYF.

DNA for the CDR3: TGTGCCAGCAGCCCGCCCAGACTGTATGGCTACACCTTC. As protein: CASSPPRLYGYTF. This chain joins TRBV28 and TRBJ1-2; D not resolved. The CDR3 totals 13 residues. The V end lost 6 bases, the J end lost 5 bases, and 13 bases lay between the germline ends. Germline V gives CDR1 MDHEN, CDR2 SYDVKM.

The CDR3 protein is CASVTRPTYTDTQYF. DNA of the CDR3: TGTGCCAGCGTGACCCGCCCGACTTACACAGATACGCAGTATTTT. The rearrangement joins TRBV2 to TRBJ2-3, with D uncertain. The CDR3 runs 15 residues. Trimming stripped 8 bases from V and 2 bases from J, with 17 bases between. Germline V lookup: CDR1 SNHLY, CDR2 FYNNEI.

This chain links TRBV29-1 with TRBJ1-2, with D maybe TRBD1 (5 bases). The V end lost 7 bases, the J end lost 4 bases, and 16 bases lay between the germline ends. Germline-derived CDR1 and CDR2 are SQVTM and ANQGSEA. The CDR3 covers 13 residues. CDR3 nucleotide sequence: TGCAGCGGCGGGGGAGGGGATGGCTATGGCTACACCTTC. Amino acid sequence: CSGGGGDGYGYTF.

This clone was counted once. CDR3 sequence: CASSVEGGTSGSNTGELFF. CDR3 nucleotides: TGTGCCAGCAGCGTAGAGGGGGGGACTAGCGGGAGTAACACCGGGGAGCTGTTTTTT. The chain couples TRBV9 to TRBJ2-2, with TRBD2 matching 14 bases. The CDR3 has 19 amino acids. From germline, CDR1 is SGDLS and CDR2 YYNGEE. V shed 0 bases and J 2 bases; nucleotides not matched to a gene: 6.

The chain uses TRBV7-2 and TRBJ2-7, with TRBD2 identical over 10 bases. The CDR3 contains 18 residues. Germline values: CDR1 SGHTA, CDR2 FQGNSA. J lost 7 bases, V lost 4 bases, and 19 bases had no gene match. This chain's CDR3 is CASSSQTLAGRGMLEQYF. The CDR3 DNA follows: TGTGCCAGCAGCTCCCAAACACTAGCGGGAAGAGGAATGCTTGAGCAGTACTTC.

CDR3 sequence: CASSKSSSYEQYF. CDR3 nucleotides: TGTGCCAGCAGCAAATCGAGCTCCTACGAGCAGTACTTC. V is TRBV21-1 and J is TRBJ2-7; the D segment call TRBD2 is taken from the table without a DNA check. TRBV21-1 is marked as a pseudogene. CDR3 length: 13 residues.

This clone appeared a few times. V and J are TRBV7-2 and TRBJ2-3; TRBD2 agrees at 16 bases. The germline gives CDR1 SGHTA, CDR2 FQGNSA. CDR3 length: 18 residues. With V trimmed by 3 bases and J by 3 bases, 6 bases remained unmatched. CDR3 in amino acids: CASSLGLAGGAGTDTQYF. CDR3 bases: TGTGCCAGCAGCTTGGGACTAGCGGGAGGGGCCGGAACAGATACGCAGTATTTT.

The V call is TRBV15, the J call TRBJ1-1; TRBD1 aligns across 8 bases. Germline V gene sequence: CDR1 LNHNV, CDR2 YYDKDF (reference sequence). CDR3 length: 15 amino acids. V lost 1 base, J lost 4 bases, and 5 bases stayed unmatched. The CDR3 DNA follows: TGTGCCACCAGCAGAGGACAGGGGACCGTCACTGAAGCTTTCTTT. This translates into CATSRGQGTVTEAFF.

This chain links TRBV5-1 with TRBJ1-1, with D possibly TRBD1 on 6 matching bases. Germline V gene data show CDR1 as SGHRS and CDR2 as YFSETQ. V dropped 4 bases and J dropped 1 base, with 14 bases sitting between them. This CDR3 has 15 amino acids. CDR3: CASSPQGTSNTEAFF. The DNA of the CDR3 is TGCGCCAGCAGCCCTCAGGGGACATCGAACACTGAAGCTTTCTTT. Based on the CDR3 plus reference TRBV5-1 and TRBJ1-1, the full variable domain is KAGVTQTPRYLIKTRGQQVTLSCSPISGHRSVSWYQQTPGQGLQFLFEYFSETQRNKGNFPGRFSGRQFSNSRSEMNVSTLELGDSALYLCASSPQGTSNTEAFFGQGTRLTVV.

The chain links TRBV9 to TRBJ2-2; 8 bases map to TRBD2. This CDR3 is 16 amino acids long. V dropped 4 bases and J dropped 4; count of bases not matched to a gene: 9. Looked up from germline, CDR1 is SGDLS and CDR2 is YYNGEE. CDR3 residues: CASSPNIAGLTGELFF. The CDR3 DNA is TGTGCCAGCAGCCCAAATATAGCGGGACTCACCGGGGAGCTGTTTTTT.

The J gene is TRBJ2-7, the V gene TRBV28; TRBD2 aligns across 9 bases. Germline V gene data show CDR1 as MDHEN and CDR2 as SYDVKM. Losses at the gene ends were 6 bases for V and 5 bases for J; bases not matched to a gene: 14. The CDR3 length is 16 residues. CDR3 DNA: TGTGCCAGCAGCCACCGGGTAGCGGGAGTGCGTGACGAGCAGTACTTC. It encodes CASSHRVAGVRDEQYF.

V gene TRBV2 combines with J gene TRBJ1-1, with TRBD1 matching over 7 bases. V lost 6 bases to trimming and J lost 0 bases; unmatched junction nucleotides: 4. This CDR3 has 14 residues. CDR1 is SNHLY, CDR2 FYNNEI, per germline. The CDR3 nucleotides are TGTGCCAGCAGACACAGGGGCCTGAACACTGAAGCTTTCTTT. Translating it yields CASRHRGLNTEAFF.

The V gene is TRBV10-3, the J gene TRBJ2-1; 9 nucleotides match TRBD1. Looked up from germline, CDR1 is ENHRY and CDR2 is SYGVKD. The CDR3 consists of 14 residues. V lost 10 bases and J lost 8; bases outside the gene matches: 12. CDR3 protein: CATEDRGIGDEQFF. In DNA form, the CDR3 reads TGTGCCACGGAGGACAGGGGCATTGGGGATGAGCAGTTCTTC.